The rows below give T cell receptor beta chains drawn from one sample of a study of regulatory T cells in long-lasting Graves disease. MiXCR, run by TCRdb on the multiplex PCR reads, gives a single entry per CDR3 protein. The data show some 420,000 distinct CDR3 sequences, with roughly 23% seen just once and over 10% held by the top ten. Sequenced here: peripheral blood mononuclear cells (PBMCs), sampled when the disease was refractory, from a patient treated with antithyroid drugs. All receptors come from a female donor with Graves disease. Both conserved end residues are part of each CDR3. D genes are given only for firm matches. Clone size, where shown, is once, few, many, or a class for clones that have expanded.

CASSARTGSYEQYF	many	TRBV11-1	TRBJ2-7	-
CASEAGASNQPQHF	-	TRBV5-5	TRBJ1-5	-
CASSLIDRGVYGYTF	few	TRBV5-8	TRBJ1-2	TRBD1
CASSPGLASTLVTGELFF	-	TRBV7-9	TRBJ2-2	TRBD2
CASSFSPGDSPLHF	-	TRBV11-2	TRBJ1-6	-
CASSRSGSYQETQYF	-	TRBV5-6	TRBJ2-5	-
CASSSRGNQETQYF	-	TRBV7-7	TRBJ2-5	-
CASRGRINSNQPQHF	few	TRBV2	TRBJ1-5	-
CASSAGTHNEQFF	few	TRBV6-1	TRBJ2-1	-
CAAAGRRSMEAFF	-	TRBV10-3	TRBJ1-1	-
CASSLDGGNDEKLFF	many	TRBV7-2	TRBJ1-4	-
CASSKGSTALNIQYF	-	TRBV9	TRBJ2-4	-
CASRQTGENQPQHF	many	TRBV12-3/TRBV12-4	TRBJ1-5	-
CASSFFSEKLFF	many	TRBV28	TRBJ1-4	-
CSANRLAGYNEQFF	-	TRBV20-1	TRBJ2-1	TRBD2
CASSNTGVTEAFF	-	TRBV19	TRBJ1-1	TRBD1
CASSLQGTGEEKLFF	-	TRBV11-2	TRBJ1-4	TRBD1
CAWSVRWRGEAFF	few	TRBV30	TRBJ1-1	-
CAISPETLPYEQYF	many	TRBV10-3	TRBJ2-7	-
CASSRTAWAFF	many	TRBV28	TRBJ1-1	-
CASSLTGSGQPQHF	-	TRBV5-1	TRBJ1-5	-
CASSLQGAKNTEAFF	once	TRBV7-2	TRBJ1-1	TRBD1
CASSAVGGTQYF	-	TRBV2	TRBJ2-3	-
CASSPRRGDGAEAFF	-	TRBV18	TRBJ1-1	-
CASSLRESGRHYEQYF	many	TRBV7-3	TRBJ2-7	-
CASSQGTGSPTEAFF	few	TRBV5-1	TRBJ1-1	-